This TCR beta chain was sequenced in a study of cytomegalovirus exposure and HLA in healthy donors. Study observations and caveats: Being productive about 87% or about 30% of the time was typical of most TCR beta V segments in an earlier analysis. By a later analysis, the bulk of CMV-associated TCR beta chains appeared HLA-restricted.

A note on this clone: The antigen is not known.

Both 60 Vbeta primers and 13 Jbeta primers went into the PCR. Sequencing was performed with immunoSEQ multiplex PCR; in TCRdb, only in-frame clones are kept and a portion is missing. The sample has about 99,000 clones, around 77% seen once; the top ten hold about 3.5%. The CDR3 has 14 residues. V lost 8 bases, J lost 0 bases, and 11 bases lay in between. Germline CDR1 LNHDA, CDR2 SQIVND (reference sequence). Sequencing used PBMCs. This TCR came from a man in his forties in good health and CMV-seronegative. J is TRBJ2-1 and V is TRBV19; D is unclear. The CDR3 spells CASSELLSYNEQFF. The CDR3, as DNA: TGTGCCAGTTCCGAGCTGCTCTCCTACAATGAGCAGTTCTTC.